Listed below are T cell receptor beta chains from one sample, sequenced in a study of vaccination and CD4 T cells after COVID-19. Antigens of these TCRs are unknown. TCRdb called the PCR reads again in MiXCR, with one record for every CDR3 protein. The sample yields some 15,000 distinct CDR3 sequences, over 45% seen once. Sequences were derived from CD4+ T cells from blood, cultured in vitro, sampled before SARS-CoV-2 vaccination. The receptors were gathered from a human donor who had recovered from COVID-19. Each CDR3 is given without its conserved first and last residue. Each record gives: V gene, J gene, D gene, CDR3 protein. D genes are given only for firm matches.

TRBV11-3,TRBJ2-7,TRBD1,ASSYPGQLYEQY
TRBV19,TRBJ2-1,TRBD2,ASRGLAGGTNEQF
TRBV24-1,TRBJ2-5,TRBD2,ATSDFDGASGRALETQY
TRBV11-3,TRBJ2-3,NA,ASSLEHTDTQY
TRBV7-9,TRBJ1-1,TRBD1,ATGLRQGVSTEAF
TRBV7-2,TRBJ2-1,NA,ASTIIQGYNEQF
TRBV20-1,TRBJ1-6,TRBD1,SARDGTANSPLH
TRBV20-1,TRBJ1-2,NA,SAYSVNGYT
TRBV20-1,TRBJ1-2,NA,SARPRPRGGYT
TRBV11-1,TRBJ1-6,NA,ASSLVKASPLH
TRBV20-1,TRBJ2-7,NA,SASRGHNYEQY
TRBV11-2,TRBJ1-1,NA,ASSLEGHPEAF
TRBV6-1,TRBJ2-5,NA,ASHGPEETQY
TRBV4-3,TRBJ1-2,NA,ASSQGNGVGGYT
TRBV12-3/TRBV12-4,TRBJ2-3,TRBD2,ASSALLAGVKDTQY
TRBV30,TRBJ1-2,NA,AWSALGHNYGYT
TRBV14,TRBJ1-6,NA,ASSQEIRNSPLH
TRBV25-1,TRBJ2-1,TRBD2,ASSEYGAGVHHNEQF